What follows describes a single TCR beta chain. A much larger clone differs from this one at a single base, so this may be a read error. The V gene lost 1 base and the J gene lost 15 bases, with 13 bases spanning the gap. The CDR3 contains 12 residues. Unique molecular identifiers were used in preparing the TCRbeta library. Via MiXCR, TCRdb re-called the PCR reads, giving one row per CDR3 protein. The profile shows a few hundred thousand distinct CDR3 sequences, over 8% of them singletons. The sample is drawn from a study of T-cell reconstitution after alpha-beta-depleted transplantation in children. This sequence originates from a human donor who donated a stem cell graft to a child with SCID. This chain uses TRBV12-3 or TRBV12-4 with TRBJ2-1; a possible D gene is TRBD2 (6 bases). The sequencing here drew on PBMCs from the stem cell graft donor, taken from the stem cell graft. CDR3 bases: TGTGCCAGCAGTTTAGGGGACTTGAGGCGGTTCTTC. It yields the protein CASSLGDLRRFF.